A selection of T cell receptor beta chains follows, all from one sample in a study of vaccination and CD4 T cells after COVID-19. One entry per CDR3 protein, called by TCRdb with MiXCR from the PCR reads. The data show about 3,800 distinct CDR3 sequences, with 15% seen just once and 15% to 20% held by the top ten. These receptors have no identified antigens. Sample: CD4+ T cells from blood, cultured in vitro. The receptors originated from a human donor who had recovered from COVID-19. Each CDR3 is given with its conserved first and last residue. A D gene is named only where the DNA matches it firmly. The size entry is marked missing in some rows and otherwise reads once, few, many or a size class.

d_gene	abundance	v_gene	j_gene	CDR3aa	CDR3nt
NA	medium-sized	TRBV19	TRBJ1-2	CASSNYRVRGYTF	TGTGCCAGTAGTAATTACAGGGTGCGCGGCTACACCTTC
TRBD2	few	TRBV5-6	TRBJ2-1	CASSPYVRRGGRNEQFF	TGTGCCAGCAGCCCTTACGTGAGGCGGGGGGGCCGTAATGAGCAGTTCTTC
NA	medium-sized	TRBV6-5	TRBJ1-1	CASSYGSNTEAFF	TGTGCCAGCAGTTACGGTTCGAACACTGAAGCTTTCTTT
NA	few	TRBV4-1	TRBJ2-1	CASSQHGGEQFF	TGCGCCAGCAGCCAACATGGAGGTGAGCAGTTCTTC
TRBD1	medium-sized	TRBV20-1	TRBJ1-5	CSAWTGAGGNQPQHF	TGCAGTGCTTGGACAGGGGCGGGTGGCAATCAGCCCCAGCATTTT
TRBD1	few	TRBV2	TRBJ1-2	CASSPQTGGSGYGYTF	TGTGCCAGCAGCCCTCAAACAGGGGGCTCGGGATATGGCTACACCTTC
NA	few	TRBV9	TRBJ1-2	CASSAQANYGYTF	TGTGCCAGCAGTGCCCAGGCTAACTATGGCTACACCTTC
NA	medium-sized	TRBV6-1	TRBJ2-5	CASKSSRSGKGETQYF	TGTGCCAGCAAGAGTTCTCGCAGCGGAAAAGGGGAGACCCAGTACTTC
NA	large	TRBV20-1	TRBJ1-5	CSATPGNQPQHF	TGCAGTGCCACGCCAGGGAATCAGCCCCAGCATTTT
NA	NA	TRBV6-1	TRBJ1-1	CASKTGGIVTEAFF	TGTGCCAGCAAGACGGGTGGGATTGTTACTGAAGCTTTCTTT
NA	medium-sized	TRBV6-1	TRBJ1-5	CASSESDQPQHF	TGTGCCAGCAGTGAGTCCGACCAGCCCCAGCATTTT
NA	NA	TRBV5-1	TRBJ2-1	CASSLGPGGGEQFF	TGCGCCAGCAGCTTGGGCCCGGGGGGCGGTGAGCAGTTCTTC
TRBD1	medium-sized	TRBV20-1	TRBJ2-5	CSARRGTVSQETQYF	TGCAGTGCTAGGCGTGGGACAGTTTCACAAGAGACCCAGTACTTC
NA	few	TRBV5-4	TRBJ1-3	CASSPEVMRSGNTIYF	TGTGCCAGCAGCCCGGAGGTGATGCGCTCTGGAAACACCATATATTTT
TRBD1	few	TRBV6-1	TRBJ1-6	CASSSGTGSYNSPLHF	TGTGCCAGCAGCTCCGGGACAGGGTCCTATAATTCACCCCTCCACTTT
TRBD2	few	TRBV30	TRBJ2-3	CAWKRGRGTDTQYF	TGTGCCTGGAAGCGGGGGAGGGGCACAGATACGCAGTATTTT
TRBD1	few	TRBV5-5	TRBJ2-7	CASSIQPGQGVEYF	TGTGCCAGCAGCATTCAGCCGGGACAGGGTGTCGAGTACTTC
TRBD1	medium-sized	TRBV6-1	TRBJ1-5	CASSTQGQGNGQPQHF	TGTGCCAGCAGTACCCAAGGACAGGGAAATGGTCAGCCCCAGCATTTT
NA	medium-sized	TRBV6-1	TRBJ1-2	CASSEAGGYTF	TGTGCCAGCAGTGAAGCGGGCGGCTACACCTTC
NA	NA	TRBV3-1	TRBJ1-4	CASSQVIGANEKLFF	TGTGCCAGCAGCCAAGTCATCGGGGCTAATGAAAAACTGTTTTTT
TRBD1	medium-sized	TRBV19	TRBJ1-1	CASSFHPTGGNTEAFF	TGTGCCAGTAGTTTCCACCCGACAGGGGGGAACACTGAAGCTTTCTTT
NA	NA	TRBV20-1	TRBJ1-4	CSARDGASWEKLFF	TGCAGTGCTAGAGATGGCGCAAGCTGGGAAAAACTGTTTTTT
NA	few	TRBV4-2	TRBJ2-5	CASSQETRREETQYF	TGTGCCAGCAGCCAAGAAACCCGCAGGGAAGAGACCCAGTACTTC
NA	large	TRBV24-1	TRBJ1-4	CATNMSVRTANEKLFF	TGTGCCACCAACATGTCCGTACGGACAGCGAATGAAAAACTGTTTTTT
NA	few	TRBV5-4	TRBJ1-1	CASIKGPEAFF	TGTGCCAGCATTAAGGGTCCTGAAGCTTTCTTT
NA	NA	TRBV12-3/TRBV12-4	TRBJ1-5	CASTPGGSSQPQHF	TGTGCCAGCACCCCTGGGGGGAGCAGTCAGCCCCAGCATTTT
NA	medium-sized	TRBV21-1	TRBJ1-5	CASSKDGSSGGNQPQHF	TGTGCCAGCAGCAAAGACGGGAGCTCAGGGGGAAATCAGCCCCAGCATTTT
NA	NA	TRBV12-5	TRBJ1-3	CASGSWDSGTIYF	TGTGCTAGTGGTTCTTGGGACTCAGGCACCATATATTTT
NA	few	TRBV7-9	TRBJ1-1	CASSLTGWTEAFF	TGTGCCAGCAGCTTGACGGGGTGGACTGAAGCTTTCTTT
NA	medium-sized	TRBV27	TRBJ1-5	CASTQRERQGNQPQHF	TGTGCCAGCACCCAAAGGGAACGGCAGGGTAATCAGCCCCAGCATTTT
NA	large	TRBV7-3	TRBJ2-2	CASSSFPGARHGELFF	TGTGCCAGCAGCTCATTCCCGGGAGCAAGGCACGGGGAGCTGTTTTTT
NA	few	TRBV12-3/TRBV12-4	TRBJ1-2	CASRPPGTGLYGYTF	TGTGCCAGCAGACCCCCGGGGACGGGTCTTTATGGCTACACCTTC
NA	NA	TRBV4-2	TRBJ1-3	CASSEAARSGNTIYF	TGTGCCAGCAGTGAGGCGGCCCGCTCTGGAAACACCATATATTTT
TRBD1	medium-sized	TRBV20-1	TRBJ1-6	CSARAPGQGYSPLHF	TGCAGTGCTAGAGCCCCGGGACAGGGGTATTCACCCCTCCACTTT
NA	few	TRBV19	TRBJ1-6	CASRGRRSYNSPLHF	TGTGCCAGTAGGGGACGGCGCTCCTATAATTCACCCCTCCACTTT
TRBD1	medium-sized	TRBV12-3/TRBV12-4	TRBJ1-2	CASSSGTVYGYTF	TGTGCCAGCAGTTCCGGGACAGTCTATGGCTACACCTTC
NA	NA	TRBV7-3	TRBJ2-4	CASSLRVQGSLAKNIQYF	TGTGCCAGCAGCTTAAGGGTTCAGGGATCGCTAGCCAAAAACATTCAGTACTTC
NA	NA	TRBV10-2	TRBJ2-7	CASSQGVTYEQYF	TGCGCCAGCTCCCAGGGTGTTACCTACGAGCAGTACTTC
TRBD1	few	TRBV5-4	TRBJ2-5	CASSRDTGGAETQYF	TGTGCCAGCAGCCGCGATACAGGGGGCGCAGAGACCCAGTACTTC
TRBD2	few	TRBV7-9	TRBJ2-1	CASSLGTSAVNEQFF	TGTGCCAGCAGCTTAGGGACTAGCGCCGTTAATGAGCAGTTCTTC
TRBD1	few	TRBV5-1	TRBJ2-7	CASSLEGAREQYF	TGCGCCAGCAGCTTGGAGGGGGCGAGGGAGCAGTACTTC
NA	medium-sized	TRBV6-1	TRBJ2-5	CASRRGDETQYF	TGTGCCAGCAGGAGGGGCGACGAGACCCAGTACTTC
NA	once	TRBV6-1	TRBJ1-3	CASRGLSSFGNTIYF	TGTGCCAGCAGAGGACTGTCCTCTTTCGGAAACACCATATATTTT
NA	NA	TRBV6-1	TRBJ1-2	CASSPLPTPDGHTF	TGTGCCAGCAGTCCCCTCCCCACACCGGATGGCCACACTTTC
TRBD1	few	TRBV2	TRBJ1-2	CARDRGRRFGGYTF	TGTGCCAGGGACAGGGGGCGTCGGTTTGGTGGCTACACCTTC
NA	NA	TRBV21-1	TRBJ1-3	CANRSGNTIYF	TGTGCCAACAGATCTGGAAACACCATATATTTT
NA	NA	TRBV19	TRBJ1-4	CASSISGKLFF	TGTGCCAGTAGTATCTCCGGAAAACTGTTTTTT
NA	medium-sized	TRBV6-1	TRBJ2-3	CASSAPGSRNPTDTQYF	TGTGCCAGCAGTGCCCCGGGTTCCCGAAACCCCACAGATACGCAGTATTTT
TRBD1	NA	TRBV5-1	TRBJ1-2	CASSQAIQGAVGFYGYTF	TGCGCCAGCAGCCAAGCCATCCAGGGGGCAGTGGGATTTTATGGCTACACCTTC
NA	medium-sized	TRBV7-9	TRBJ1-6	CASSIGDSPLHF	TGTGCCAGCAGTATTGGGGACTCACCCCTCCACTTT
TRBD1	NA	TRBV29-1	TRBJ1-4	CSVRTGGEKLFF	TGCAGCGTTAGGACAGGTGGAGAAAAACTGTTTTTT
TRBD1	few	TRBV6-1	TRBJ2-7	CASGPNRGVSSYEQYF	TGTGCCAGCGGCCCTAACAGGGGCGTTAGCTCCTACGAGCAGTACTTC